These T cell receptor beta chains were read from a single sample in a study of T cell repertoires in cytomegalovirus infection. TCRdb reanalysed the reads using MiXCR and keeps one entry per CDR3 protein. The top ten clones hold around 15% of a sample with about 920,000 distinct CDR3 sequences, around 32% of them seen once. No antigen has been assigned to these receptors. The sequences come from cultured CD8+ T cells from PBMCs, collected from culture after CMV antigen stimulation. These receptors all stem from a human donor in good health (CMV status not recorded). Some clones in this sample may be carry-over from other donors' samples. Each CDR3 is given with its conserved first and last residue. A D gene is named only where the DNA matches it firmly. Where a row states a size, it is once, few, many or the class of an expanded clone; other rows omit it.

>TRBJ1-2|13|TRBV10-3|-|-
CVITPGVYYGYTF
TGTGTCATCACCCCGGGGGTATACTATGGCTACACCTTC
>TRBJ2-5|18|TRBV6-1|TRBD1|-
CASSTPGQGLWGQETQYF
TGTGCCAGCAGTACTCCGGGACAGGGGTTATGGGGCCAAGAGACCCAGTACTTC
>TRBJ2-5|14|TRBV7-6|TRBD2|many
CASSPLAAGETQYF
TGTGCCAGCAGCCCCCTAGCAGCGGGGGAGACCCAGTACTTC
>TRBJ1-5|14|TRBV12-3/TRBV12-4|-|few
CASTLGAANQPQHF
TGTGCCAGCACCCTAGGGGCCGCCAATCAGCCCCAGCATTTT
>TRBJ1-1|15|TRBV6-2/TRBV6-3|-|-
CASRPRPGAAVEAFF
TGTGCCAGCAGACCCCGGCCAGGCGCTGCCGTTGAAGCTTTCTTT
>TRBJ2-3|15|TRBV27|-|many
CASSPRDGSTDTQYF
TGTGCCAGCAGCCCAAGGGACGGAAGTACAGATACGCAGTATTTT
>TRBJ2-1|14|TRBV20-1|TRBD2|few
CSAYDREGLGEQFF
TGCAGTGCTTATGATAGGGAAGGACTAGGAGAGCAGTTCTTC
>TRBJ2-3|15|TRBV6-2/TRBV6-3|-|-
CASSYTRQGTDTQYF
TGTGCCAGCAGTTACACTAGACAGGGCACAGATACGCAGTATTTT
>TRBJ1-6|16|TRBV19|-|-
CASSRTVASYNSPLHF
TGTGCCAGTAGTCGGACTGTCGCCTCCTATAATTCACCCCTCCACTTT
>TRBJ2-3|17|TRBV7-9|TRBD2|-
CASSLAVSAGVTDTQYF
TGTGCCAGCAGCTTAGCTGTGAGTGCGGGGGTAACAGATACGCAGTATTTT
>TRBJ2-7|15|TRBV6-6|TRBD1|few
CASRVPGQGAAEQYF
TGTGCCAGCAGGGTCCCGGGACAGGGGGCGGCCGAGCAGTACTTC
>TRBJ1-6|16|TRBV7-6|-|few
CASSLGPSDFHSPLHF
TGTGCCAGCAGCTTAGGTCCCAGCGATTTCCATTCACCCCTCCACTTT
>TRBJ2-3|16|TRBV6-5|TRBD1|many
CASSYSGTGSTDTQYF
TGTGCCAGCAGTTACTCGGGGACAGGGAGCACAGATACGCAGTATTTT
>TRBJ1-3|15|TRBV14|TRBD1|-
CASSQRQGYGNTIYF
TGTGCCAGCAGCCAACGACAGGGCTATGGAAACACCATATATTTT
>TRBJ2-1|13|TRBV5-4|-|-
CASSLEFYNEQFF
TGTGCCAGCAGCTTGGAGTTCTACAATGAGCAGTTCTTC
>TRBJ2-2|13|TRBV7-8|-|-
CASSYGEFGELFF
TGTGCCAGCAGCTACGGGGAGTTCGGGGAGCTGTTTTTT
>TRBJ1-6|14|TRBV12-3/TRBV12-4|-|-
CASTAGERYSPLHF
TGTGCCAGCACCGCAGGGGAAAGATATTCACCCCTCCACTTT
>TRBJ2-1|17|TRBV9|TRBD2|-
CASSVALAGVPRNEQFF
TGTGCCAGCAGCGTAGCTCTAGCGGGGGTACCTCGGAATGAGCAGTTCTTC
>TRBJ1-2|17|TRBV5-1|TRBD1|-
CASRAGTEKGYYYGYTF
TGCGCCAGCAGGGCCGGGACAGAAAAAGGATATTACTATGGCTACACCTTC
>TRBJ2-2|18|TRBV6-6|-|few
CASSYSMLVGGNTGELFF
TGTGCCAGCAGTTACTCGATGCTCGTCGGGGGGAACACCGGGGAGCTGTTTTTT
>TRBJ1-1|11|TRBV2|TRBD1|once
CARTGRTEAFF
TGTGCCAGGACAGGGAGGACTGAAGCTTTCTTT
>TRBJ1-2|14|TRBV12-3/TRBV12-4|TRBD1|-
CASSTGTGGYGYTF
TGTGCCAGCAGCACCGGGACAGGAGGCTATGGCTACACCTTC
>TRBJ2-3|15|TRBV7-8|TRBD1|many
CASSMTGRGTDTQYF
TGTGCCAGCAGCATGACAGGGAGAGGAACAGATACGCAGTATTTT
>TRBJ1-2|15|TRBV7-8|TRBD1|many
CASSSTPGQLYGYTF
TGTGCCAGCAGCTCTACCCCGGGACAGCTCTATGGCTACACCTTC
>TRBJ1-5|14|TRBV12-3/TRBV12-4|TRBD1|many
CASSDDRENQPQHF
TGTGCCAGCAGCGACGACAGGGAGAATCAGCCCCAGCATTTT
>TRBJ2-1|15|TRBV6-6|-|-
CASIHQGGSYNEQFF
TGTGCCAGCATTCACCAGGGGGGCTCCTACAATGAGCAGTTCTTC
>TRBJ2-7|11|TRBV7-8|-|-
CASSSRTEQYF
TGTGCCAGCAGCTCCCGGACCGAGCAGTACTTC
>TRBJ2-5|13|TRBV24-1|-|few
CATSGRLEETQYF
TGTGCCACCAGTGGCAGGCTCGAAGAGACCCAGTACTTC
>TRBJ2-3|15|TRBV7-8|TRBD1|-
CASSLGRTGADTQYF
TGTGCCAGCAGCTTAGGAAGGACAGGGGCAGATACGCAGTATTTT
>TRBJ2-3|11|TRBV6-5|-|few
CASWGSDTQYF
TGTGCCAGCTGGGGGTCTGATACGCAGTATTTT
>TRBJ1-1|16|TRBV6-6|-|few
CASSYLKGRDNTEAFF
TGTGCCAGCAGTTACTTAAAGGGCAGAGATAACACTGAAGCTTTCTTT
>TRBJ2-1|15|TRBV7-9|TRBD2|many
CASSLGLAGNNEQFF
TGTGCCAGCAGCTTGGGACTAGCGGGGAATAATGAGCAGTTCTTC
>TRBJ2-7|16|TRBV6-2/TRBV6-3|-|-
CASTDYGLEGSYEQYF
TGTGCCAGCACCGACTATGGTTTGGAGGGGTCCTACGAGCAGTACTTC
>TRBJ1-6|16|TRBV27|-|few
CASSLTRDLYNSPLHF
TGTGCCAGCAGTCTCACCCGGGACCTCTATAATTCACCCCTCCACTTT
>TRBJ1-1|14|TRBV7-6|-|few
CASSLNHANTEAFF
TGTGCCAGCAGCTTAAACCACGCTAACACTGAAGCTTTCTTT
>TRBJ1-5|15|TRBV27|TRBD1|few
CASMGQGRRNQPQHF
TGTGCCAGCATGGGACAGGGGCGTAGAAATCAGCCCCAGCATTTT
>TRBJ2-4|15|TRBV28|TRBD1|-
CASSLGQGVKNIQYF
TGTGCCAGCAGTCTCGGACAGGGGGTCAAAAACATTCAGTACTTC
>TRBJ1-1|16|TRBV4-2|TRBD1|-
CASSPSGGQPYTEAFF
TGTGCCAGCAGCCCCTCTGGGGGACAGCCATACACTGAAGCTTTCTTT
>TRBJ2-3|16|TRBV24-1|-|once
CATNDFGGSGTDTQYF
TGTGCCACCAATGATTTCGGGGGTTCCGGCACAGATACGCAGTATTTT
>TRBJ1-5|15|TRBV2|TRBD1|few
CASRVTGGFNQPQHF
TGTGCCAGCAGGGTAACAGGGGGCTTTAATCAGCCCCAGCATTTT
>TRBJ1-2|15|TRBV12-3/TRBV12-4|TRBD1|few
CASSLTTGDRYGYTF
TGTGCCAGCAGTCTTACGACAGGGGATAGGTATGGCTACACCTTC
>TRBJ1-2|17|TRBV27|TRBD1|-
CASSLSDTGGLGYGYTF
TGTGCCAGCAGTTTATCCGATACAGGGGGCCTAGGCTATGGCTACACCTTC
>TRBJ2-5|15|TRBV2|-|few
CASSEGQRQQETQYF
TGTGCCAGCAGCGAAGGGCAGCGCCAACAAGAGACCCAGTACTTC
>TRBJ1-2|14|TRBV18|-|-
CASSPPGIGYGYTF
TGTGCCAGCTCACCCCCCGGGATTGGATATGGCTACACCTTC
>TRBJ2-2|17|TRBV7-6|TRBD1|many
CASSLGTGTGNTGELFF
TGTGCCAGCAGCTTAGGCACCGGGACAGGGAACACCGGGGAGCTGTTTTTT
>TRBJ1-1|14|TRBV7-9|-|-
CASSVNRENTEAFF
TGTGCCAGCAGCGTCAACAGGGAAAACACTGAAGCTTTCTTT
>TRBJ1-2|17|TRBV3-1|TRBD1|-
CASSLGDRGSRYYGYTF
TGTGCCAGCAGCCTCGGGGACAGGGGCTCTAGGTACTATGGCTACACCTTC
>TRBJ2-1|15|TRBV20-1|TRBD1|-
CSAPPRDREYNEQFF
TGCAGTGCCCCTCCCCGGGACAGGGAGTACAATGAGCAGTTCTTC
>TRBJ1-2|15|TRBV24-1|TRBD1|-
CATSESGQDNYGYTF
TGTGCCACCAGTGAGTCGGGACAGGACAACTATGGCTACACCTTC
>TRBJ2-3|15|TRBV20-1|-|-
CSASPERVSTDTQYF
TGCAGTGCTAGTCCCGAGAGGGTTAGCACAGATACGCAGTATTTT
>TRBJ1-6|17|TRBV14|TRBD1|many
CASSQAGTEVFGSPLHF
TGTGCCAGCAGCCAGGCTGGGACAGAAGTATTCGGTTCACCCCTCCACTTT
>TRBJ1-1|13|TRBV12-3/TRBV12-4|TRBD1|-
CASSSHFQGGAFF
TGTGCCAGCAGTTCTCACTTCCAGGGGGGAGCTTTCTTT
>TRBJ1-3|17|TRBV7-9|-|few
CASSLRGPASSGNTIYF
TGTGCCAGCAGCTTAAGAGGGCCCGCTAGCTCTGGAAACACCATATATTTT